What follows is one TCR beta chain and its context. Here immunoSEQ multiplex PCR was the method, and the copy in TCRdb shows in-frame clones only, minus some. Found here are 70,000 or so clones, about 80% of them singletons; the top ten hold about 6%. The sample belongs to a study of radiation and T cells in renal cell carcinoma. Time point indicated: blood 2 weeks post-SBRT. Indicated treatment: 15 Gy SBRT to primary tumor, nephrectomy 4 weeks later. Unmatched junction bases numbered 7, after V lost 0 bases and J lost 0 bases. Germline CDR1 is SGHDT and CDR2 is YYEEEE. The CDR3 contains 17 residues. The chain links TRBV5-6 to TRBJ2-3; TRBD2 matches 7 bases. The receptor comes from a man aged 55 to 70 with renal cell carcinoma. This specimen consisted of blood, obtained from a patient whose treatment included radiotherapy and nephrectomy. The CDR3 reads CASSLDGGRTSTDTQYF. In DNA, the CDR3 is TGTGCCAGCAGCTTGGACGGGGGGAGAACTAGCACAGATACGCAGTATTTT.